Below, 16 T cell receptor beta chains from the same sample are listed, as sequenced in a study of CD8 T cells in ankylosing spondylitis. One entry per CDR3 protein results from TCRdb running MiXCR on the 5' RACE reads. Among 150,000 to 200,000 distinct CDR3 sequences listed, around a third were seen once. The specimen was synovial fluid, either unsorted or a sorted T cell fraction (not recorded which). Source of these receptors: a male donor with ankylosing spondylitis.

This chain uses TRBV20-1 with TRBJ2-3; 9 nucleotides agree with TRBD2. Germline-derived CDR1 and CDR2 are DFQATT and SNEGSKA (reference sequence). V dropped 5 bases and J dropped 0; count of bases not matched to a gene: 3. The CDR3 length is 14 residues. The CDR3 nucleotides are TGCAGTGCTTCTAGCGGGGCTAGCACAGATACGCAGTATTTT. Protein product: CSASSGASTDTQYF.

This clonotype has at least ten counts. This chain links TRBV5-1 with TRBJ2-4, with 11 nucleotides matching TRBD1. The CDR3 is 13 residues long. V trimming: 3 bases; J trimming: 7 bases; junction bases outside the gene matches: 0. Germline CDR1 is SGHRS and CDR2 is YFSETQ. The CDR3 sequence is CASSWDRGNIQYF. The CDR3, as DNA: TGCGCCAGCAGCTGGGACAGGGGGAACATTCAGTACTTC. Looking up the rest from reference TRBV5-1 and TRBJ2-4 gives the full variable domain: KAGVTQTPRYLIKTRGQQVTLSCSPISGHRSVSWYQQTPGQGLQFLFEYFSETQRNKGNFPGRFSGRQFSNSRSEMNVSTLELGDSALYLCASSWDRGNIQYFGAGTRLSVL.

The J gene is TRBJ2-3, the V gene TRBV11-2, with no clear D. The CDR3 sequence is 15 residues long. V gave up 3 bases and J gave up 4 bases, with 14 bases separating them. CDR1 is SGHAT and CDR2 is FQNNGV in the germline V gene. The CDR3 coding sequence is TGTGCCAGCAGCTTCTTGCCAGGACCGCCAGATACGCAGTATTTT. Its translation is CASSFLPGPPDTQYF.

The CDR3 here is CASSPRAVAATNEKLFF. In nucleotides, the CDR3 is TGCGCCAGCAGCCCCAGGGCGGTGGCCGCAACTAATGAAAAACTGTTTTTT. The chain is built from TRBV5-1 and TRBJ1-4; TRBD1 is a possible D gene (5 bases). Trimming removed 4 bases at V and 0 bases at J, with 16 bases between. This CDR3 contains 17 residues. CDR1 is SGHRS, CDR2 YFSETQ, per germline. Filled out from reference TRBV5-1 and TRBJ1-4, the complete variable domain reads KAGVTQTPRYLIKTRGQQVTLSCSPISGHRSVSWYQQTPGQGLQFLFEYFSETQRNKGNFPGRFSGRQFSNSRSEMNVSTLELGDSALYLCASSPRAVAATNEKLFFGSGTQLSVL.

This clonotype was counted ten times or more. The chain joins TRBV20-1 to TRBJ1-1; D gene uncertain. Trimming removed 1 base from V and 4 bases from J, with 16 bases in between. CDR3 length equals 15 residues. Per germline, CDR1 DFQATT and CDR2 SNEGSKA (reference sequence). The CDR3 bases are TGCAGTGCTAGAGCCGAAAGGGTAGGGATCACTGAAGCTTTCTTT. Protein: CSARAERVGITEAFF.

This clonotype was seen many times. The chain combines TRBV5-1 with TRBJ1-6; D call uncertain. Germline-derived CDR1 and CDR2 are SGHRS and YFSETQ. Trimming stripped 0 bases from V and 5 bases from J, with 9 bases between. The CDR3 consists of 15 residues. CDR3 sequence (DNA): TGCGCCAGCAGCTTGGGACATACGAATAATTCACCCCTCCACTTT. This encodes CASSLGHTNNSPLHF.

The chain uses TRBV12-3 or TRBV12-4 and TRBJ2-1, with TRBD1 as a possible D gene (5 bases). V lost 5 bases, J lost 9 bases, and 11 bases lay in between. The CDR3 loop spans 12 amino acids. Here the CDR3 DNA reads TGTGCCAGCAGTAGGACAAGGTCTGAGCAGTTCTTC. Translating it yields CASSRTRSEQFF.

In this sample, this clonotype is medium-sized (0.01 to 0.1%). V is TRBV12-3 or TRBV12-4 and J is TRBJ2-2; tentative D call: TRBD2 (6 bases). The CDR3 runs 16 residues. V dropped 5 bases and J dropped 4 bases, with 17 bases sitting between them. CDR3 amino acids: CASSPRLVRVTGELFF. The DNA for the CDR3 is TGTGCCAGCAGTCCTCGACTAGTCCGGGTCACCGGGGAGCTGTTTTTT.

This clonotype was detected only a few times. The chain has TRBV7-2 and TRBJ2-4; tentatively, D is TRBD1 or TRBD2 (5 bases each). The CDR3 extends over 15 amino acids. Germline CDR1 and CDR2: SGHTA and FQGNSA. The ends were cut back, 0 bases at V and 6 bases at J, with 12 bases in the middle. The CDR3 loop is CASSLAGQGRNIQYF. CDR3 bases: TGTGCCAGCAGCTTAGCAGGTCAGGGACGAAACATTCAGTACTTC.

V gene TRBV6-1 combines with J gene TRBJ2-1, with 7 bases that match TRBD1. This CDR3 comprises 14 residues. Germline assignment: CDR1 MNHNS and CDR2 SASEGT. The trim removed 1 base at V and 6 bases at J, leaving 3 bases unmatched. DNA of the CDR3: TGTGCCAGCAGTGAAGGGGGGACAGTCAATGAGCAGTTCTTC. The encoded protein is CASSEGGTVNEQFF.

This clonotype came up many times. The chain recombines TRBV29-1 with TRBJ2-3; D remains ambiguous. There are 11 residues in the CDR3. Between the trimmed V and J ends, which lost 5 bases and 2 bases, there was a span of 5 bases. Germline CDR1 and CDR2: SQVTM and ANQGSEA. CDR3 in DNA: TGCAGCGTTCAGATCACAGATACGCAGTATTTT. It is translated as CSVQITDTQYF.

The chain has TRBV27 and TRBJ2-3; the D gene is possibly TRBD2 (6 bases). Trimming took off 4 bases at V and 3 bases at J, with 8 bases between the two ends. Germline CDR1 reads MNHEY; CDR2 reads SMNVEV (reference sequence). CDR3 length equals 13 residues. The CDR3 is CASSYGRTDTQYF. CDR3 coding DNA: TGTGCCAGCAGTTACGGGAGAACAGATACGCAGTATTTT.

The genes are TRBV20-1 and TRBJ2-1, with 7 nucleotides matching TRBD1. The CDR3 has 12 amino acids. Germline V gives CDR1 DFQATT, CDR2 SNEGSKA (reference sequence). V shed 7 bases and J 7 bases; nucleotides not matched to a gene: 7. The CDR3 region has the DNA TGCAGTGTGGCGCAGGGGGAGAATGAGCAGTTCTTC. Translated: CSVAQGENEQFF.

The CDR3 bases are TGTGCCAGCAGCTTAGGGGGACTAGCGGGAAGCACAGATACGCAGTATTTT. Its translation: CASSLGGLAGSTDTQYF. The chain uses TRBV7-3 and TRBJ2-3, with 13 bases fitting TRBD2. J gave up 0 bases and V 2 bases, and 2 bases lay outside the gene matches. Germline-derived CDR1 and CDR2 are SGHTA and FQGTGA. This CDR3 comprises 17 residues.

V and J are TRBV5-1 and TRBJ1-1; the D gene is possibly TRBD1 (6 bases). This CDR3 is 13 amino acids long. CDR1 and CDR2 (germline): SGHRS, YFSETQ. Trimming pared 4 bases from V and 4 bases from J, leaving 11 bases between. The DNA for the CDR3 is TGCGCCAGCAGCAACACAGGGCGCACTGAAGCTTTCTTT. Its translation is CASSNTGRTEAFF.

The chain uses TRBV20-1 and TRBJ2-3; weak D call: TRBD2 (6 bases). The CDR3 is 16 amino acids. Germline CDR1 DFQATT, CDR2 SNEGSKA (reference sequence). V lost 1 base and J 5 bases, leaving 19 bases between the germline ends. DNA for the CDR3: TGCAGTGCTAGAGTCTCGGACGGAGGGTGGAGAGATACGCAGTATTTT. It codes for CSARVSDGGWRDTQYF.